Given below is one T cell receptor (beta chain) in context. This clonotype was seen only a few times. It lacks a known antigen. No base qualities exist here, and no much larger clone lies one base off it. Read against the paper, the sample's treatment or condition label means: in vitro stimulation with specific CMV peptide epitopes to enrich CMV-specific T cells. This entry comes from a study of T cell repertoires in cytomegalovirus infection (dated by TCRdb to the late 2010s). Study-wide context: Recently identified HLA-C-restricted CMV epitopes, whose presentation resists viral immunomodulation, were targeted by peptide stimulations together with well-studied HLA-B-restricted epitopes. Donor HLA type was relevant to the analysis, because carriage of CMV infection together with the matching HLA type was indicated by public TCR beta signatures. Results and caveats for the whole study, not just this receptor: The ex vivo response was dominated by HLA-C-restricted CMV-specific TCR beta clonotypes, which also provided the single most frequent clonotype in two of eight donors. Cumulative frequency of public TCR beta family members discriminated carriers of CMV infection plus the relevant HLA type in this cohort and an independent approximately 400-donor cohort.

Trimming costs V 6 bases and J 5 bases, and their ends lie 19 bases apart. The germline V gene (reference sequence) gives CDR1 as LNHDA and CDR2 as SQIVND. The CDR3, cysteine through phenylalanine, is 15 amino acids long. Kept here is only the CDR3 DNA, which spans 45 bases and is read in frame from base 1. Instrument used: Illumina HiSeq 1500. TCRdb reanalyzed the raw reads on its own, using fastp at Q25 for trimming and MiXCR for clone calling, and kept in-frame beta chains. Each record represents a unique CDR3 protein, reported with the most common genes and DNA among its rows. For this sample there are 90,000 to 120,000 distinct CDR3 sequences; around 40% appear just once. The leading ten clones occupy about 74% of the sample.

The sample consisted of CD8+ T cells from cultured PBMCs, taken from culture after CMV antigen stimulation. The chain joins TRBV19 to TRBJ2-5; the D gene is perhaps TRBD1 or TRBD2, as each covers 5 bases. The receptor's source is a human donor in good health (CMV status not recorded). Some clones in this sample may be carry-over from other donors' samples. The DNA sequence reads TGTGCCAGTAGCCAGGGACCCCCAGGCCGGGAGACCCAGTACTTC. This is translated as CASSQGPPGRETQYF.